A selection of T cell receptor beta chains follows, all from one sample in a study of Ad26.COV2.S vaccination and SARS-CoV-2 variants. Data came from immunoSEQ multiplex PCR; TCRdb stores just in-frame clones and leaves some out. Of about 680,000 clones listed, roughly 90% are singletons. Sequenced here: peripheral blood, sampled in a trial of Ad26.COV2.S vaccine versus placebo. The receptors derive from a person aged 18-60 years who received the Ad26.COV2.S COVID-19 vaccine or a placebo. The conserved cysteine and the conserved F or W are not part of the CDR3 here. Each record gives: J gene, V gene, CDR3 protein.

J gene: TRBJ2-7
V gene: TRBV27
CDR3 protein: ASSPLMGQGAVYEQY

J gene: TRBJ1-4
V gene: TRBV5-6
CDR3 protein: ASSLPQGATNEKLF

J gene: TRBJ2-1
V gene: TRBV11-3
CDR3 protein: ASSRVHWTSGHNEQF

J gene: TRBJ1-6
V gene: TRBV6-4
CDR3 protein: ASSEDGSYNSPLH

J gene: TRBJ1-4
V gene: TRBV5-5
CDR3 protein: ASSLLTGVITNEKLF

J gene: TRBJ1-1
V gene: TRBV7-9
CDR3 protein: ASSPLTLVNTEAF

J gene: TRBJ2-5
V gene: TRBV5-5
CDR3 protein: ASRHSGARETQY

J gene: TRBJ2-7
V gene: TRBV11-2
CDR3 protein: ASSLNTGRGSYEQY

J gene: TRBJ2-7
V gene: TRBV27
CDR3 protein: ASSRFQTSGNYEQY

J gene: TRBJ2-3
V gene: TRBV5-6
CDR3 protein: ASSLGLGASTDTQY

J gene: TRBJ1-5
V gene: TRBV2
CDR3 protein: ASSVVPRANRGNQPQH

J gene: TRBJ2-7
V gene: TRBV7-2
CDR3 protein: ASSLGGLPYEQY

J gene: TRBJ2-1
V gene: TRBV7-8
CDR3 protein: ASSLRRTYNEQF